This TCR beta chain was found in a study of blood T cells in healthy people across ages. Study context: Template switching caught about one barcoded beta molecule for each two T cells.

Turning to this clonotype: What it recognizes is unknown.

Trimming stripped 7 bases from V and 5 bases from J, with 15 bases between. Per germline, CDR1 SQVTM and CDR2 ANQGSEA. The CDR3 runs to 13 residues. Study-level results: Strong correlation linked observed beta diversity and percent naive T cells.

PCR was performed a second time for about 7 to 11 cycles using a sample-barcoded 5' primer and a J-beta primer mix. Every cDNA molecule carried a tag from a template-switch adaptor bearing 12 random nucleotides. TCRdb passed the 5' RACE reads through MiXCR, listing each CDR3 protein once. The sample gives about 690,000 distinct CDR3 sequences, around two fifths of which show up once; about 32% is in the top ten. The receptor was derived from a man older than 75 in good health. The chain uses TRBV29-1 and TRBJ1-5, with D unclear. Sample: blood. The CDR3 bases are TGCAGCGCTGAGGTGGAGAACCATCAGCCCCAGCATTTT. This encodes CSAEVENHQPQHF.